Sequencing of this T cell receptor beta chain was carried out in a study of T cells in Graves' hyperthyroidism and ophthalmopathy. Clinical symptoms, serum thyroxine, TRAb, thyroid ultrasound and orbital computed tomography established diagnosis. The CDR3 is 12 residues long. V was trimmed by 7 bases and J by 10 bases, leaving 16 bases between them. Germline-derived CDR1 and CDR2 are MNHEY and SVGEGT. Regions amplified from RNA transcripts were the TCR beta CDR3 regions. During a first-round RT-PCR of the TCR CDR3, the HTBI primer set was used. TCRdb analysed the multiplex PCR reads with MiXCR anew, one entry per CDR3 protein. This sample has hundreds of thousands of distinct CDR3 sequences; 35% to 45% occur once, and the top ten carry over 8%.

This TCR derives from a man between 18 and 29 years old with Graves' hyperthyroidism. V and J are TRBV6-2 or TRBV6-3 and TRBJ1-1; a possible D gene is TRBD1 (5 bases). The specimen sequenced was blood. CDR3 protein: CASTPGTGGAFF. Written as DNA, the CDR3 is TGTGCCAGCACCCCTGGAACAGGAGGAGCTTTCTTT.